This entry lists 25 T cell receptor beta chains sequenced from one sample in a study of T cell repertoires in cytomegalovirus infection. Their antigens remain unidentified. TCRdb reanalysed the reads using MiXCR and keeps one entry per CDR3 protein. The sample shows hundreds of thousands of distinct CDR3 sequences, 30% to 35% of them seen only once. The sample was cultured PBMCs, taken from culture after CMV antigen stimulation. These receptor sequences come from a human donor in good health (CMV status not recorded). Some clones in this sample may be carry-over from other donors' samples.

The gene calls are TRBV28 and TRBJ1-4, with D hard to call. Per germline, CDR1 MDHEN and CDR2 SYDVKM. CDR3 length: 11 residues. V was clipped by 5 bases and J by 15 bases, with 13 bases between them. CDR3 sequence (DNA): TGTGCCAGCAGTATTCCGGGATCGGTGTTTTTT. Protein sequence: CASSIPGSVFF.

The chain carries TRBV28 and TRBJ2-5, with D possibly being TRBD1 or TRBD2 (6 bases each). Looked up from germline, CDR1 is MDHEN and CDR2 is SYDVKM. The CDR3 has 15 amino acids. Deletions cut 4 bases from V and 2 bases from J, with 14 bases between. The CDR3 region has the DNA TGTGCCAGCAGTTCCGGGGGCCGTGTACAAGAGACCCAGTACTTC. Translation: CASSSGGRVQETQYF.

The chain recombines TRBV7-9 with TRBJ2-7; a weak D match, TRBD1 (6 bases). Germline CDR1 reads SEHNR; CDR2 reads FQNEAQ (reference sequence). V gave up 4 bases and J gave up 2 bases, with 18 bases separating them. There are 16 residues in the CDR3. CDR3 bases: TGTGCCAGCAGCTCGATTGGCAGGACAGAAGCCTACGAGCAGTACTTC. This gives the protein CASSSIGRTEAYEQYF.

The V and J genes are TRBV20-1 and TRBJ2-3; possible D gene TRBD1, 5 bases. The CDR3 is 14 residues long. The germline V gene encodes CDR1 DFQATT and CDR2 SNEGSKA (reference sequence). Trimming shortened V by 5 bases and J by 6 bases, and 18 bases separated the two germline ends. Here the CDR3 DNA reads TGCAGTGCTGTCCCAGGGTACTTACCTGATACGCAGTATTTT. It codes for CSAVPGYLPDTQYF.

This chain links TRBV12-3 or TRBV12-4 with TRBJ2-1; 10 positions agree with TRBD2. The CDR3 has 15 amino acids. V shed 8 bases and J 12 bases; nucleotides not matched to a gene: 16. The CDR3 DNA is TGTGCCAGCCGCACGGGGCCTAGCGGGGGCGGGTGGCAGTTCTTC. Translated: CASRTGPSGGGWQFF.

This clonotype showed up many times. CDR3 coding DNA: TGTGCCAGCAGCTTATCTCCAGGGCCAACAGATACGCAGTATTTT. Protein product: CASSLSPGPTDTQYF. The V gene is TRBV7-8, the J gene TRBJ2-3; maybe TRBD1 (5 bases). This CDR3 is built from 15 residues. The V gene's germline CDR1 is SGHVS and CDR2 FQNEAQ. The V and J ends lost 2 bases and 3 bases respectively, with 12 bases between them.

This clonotype was picked up one time. The rearrangement uses TRBV4-3 and TRBJ2-2; a possible D gene is TRBD2 (6 bases). The V gene's germline CDR1 is LGHNA and CDR2 YSLEER. CDR3 size: 16 residues. V gave up 8 bases and J gave up 0 bases, with 16 bases separating them. The CDR3 is CASAPLGTSNTGELFF. In nucleotides, the CDR3 is TGCGCCAGCGCCCCCTTGGGGACTTCGAACACCGGGGAGCTGTTTTTT.

The rearrangement uses TRBV29-1 and TRBJ2-7; D is unresolved. Germline CDR1 is SQVTM and CDR2 is ANQGSEA. With 1 base removed from V and 4 bases from J, the gap between germline ends came to 8 bases. This CDR3 is built from 12 residues. CDR3: CSVEGSKYEQYF. As DNA, the CDR3 is TGCAGCGTTGAAGGGTCTAAATACGAGCAGTACTTC.

The chain is built from TRBV19 and TRBJ1-5; D not resolved. This CDR3 is 14 amino acids long. V lost 7 bases to trimming and J lost 9 bases, with 19 bases between them. From germline, CDR1 is LNHDA and CDR2 SQIVND (reference sequence). CDR3 in DNA: TGTGCCAGTAAGCTCAGGACGGGCGATTGGCCCCAGCATTTT. Residues: CASKLRTGDWPQHF.

The chain couples TRBV20-1 to TRBJ2-1; D is undetermined. This CDR3 is built from 12 residues. The ends were cut back, 1 base at V and 4 bases at J, with 5 bases in the middle. Per the germline V gene, CDR1 is DFQATT and CDR2 is SNEGSKA (reference sequence). CDR3 region: CSARAAYNEQFF. The DNA of the CDR3 is TGCAGTGCTAGAGCAGCTTACAATGAGCAGTTCTTC.

This clonotype appeared a few times. J is TRBJ2-7 and V is TRBV7-9, with TRBD1 matching 10 bases. V shed 5 bases and J 4 bases; nucleotides not matched to a gene: 11. CDR3 length: 16 amino acids. The germline V gene has CDR1 SEHNR and CDR2 FQNEAQ (reference sequence). In DNA form, the CDR3 reads TGTGCCAGCAGCAAGACAGGGGGCAATTCCTTATACGAGCAGTACTTC. Translation gives CASSKTGGNSLYEQYF.

This clonotype occurred once. The V and J genes are TRBV14 and TRBJ1-1; a possible D gene is TRBD1 (6 bases). The CDR3 covers 16 residues. The germline gives CDR1 SGHDN, CDR2 FVKESK. V was shortened by 2 bases and J by 3 bases, with 16 bases between the two germline ends. The CDR3 here is CASSQRWGRGDTEAFF. CDR3 bases: TGTGCCAGCAGCCAACGATGGGGTAGGGGGGACACTGAAGCTTTCTTT.

This chain uses TRBV10-3 with TRBJ2-7; either TRBD1 or TRBD2 may supply D (7 bases each). V was shortened by 4 bases and J by 7 bases, with 23 bases between the two germline ends. Germline V CDR1 and CDR2: ENHRY, SYGVKD. This CDR3 has 16 residues. CDR3 amino acids: CAISGPGGGRPGEQYF. The DNA for the CDR3 is TGTGCCATCAGTGGACCAGGGGGGGGCCGCCCGGGGGAGCAGTACTTC.

This clonotype turned up a few times. In DNA form, the CDR3 reads TGTGCCAGCAGCTCGACCAGGGGTCAGCAGGGATCACCCCTCCACTTT. Translating gives CASSSTRGQQGSPLHF. The rearrangement links TRBV11-2 to TRBJ1-6; a weak D match, TRBD1 (6 bases). The CDR3 has 16 amino acids. The germline CDR1 and CDR2 sequences are SGHAT and FQNNGV. Trimming left V 4 bases short and J 10 bases short, with 20 bases between.

This clonotype was counted between two and nine times. CDR3 bases: TGCGCCAGCAGCCAAGGGGCCGGATACAATGAGCAGTTCTTC. Protein sequence: CASSQGAGYNEQFF. J is TRBJ2-1 and V is TRBV4-3; D not resolved. The germline CDR1 and CDR2 sequences are LGHNA and YSLEER. This CDR3 region has 14 residues. The V gene lost 1 base and the J gene lost 4 bases, with 8 bases spanning the gap.

The rearrangement uses TRBV4-2 and TRBJ2-3; 8 bases are a match to TRBD2. Germline trimming cut 0 bases from V and 5 bases from J; bases unmatched to any gene: 7. This CDR3 region has 16 residues. Germline lookup yields CDR1 LGHNA and CDR2 YNFKEQ. CDR3 sequence: CASSQDGTRVLDTQYF. DNA of the CDR3: TGTGCCAGCAGCCAAGATGGGACTAGGGTTTTAGATACGCAGTATTTT.

In its sample, this clonotype was seen a few times. The rearrangement joins TRBV5-4 to TRBJ2-5; 7 bases are shared with TRBD2. The V and J ends lost 7 bases and 5 bases, in that order; junction bases with no gene match: 8. The CDR3 runs 13 residues. The germline V gene has CDR1 SGHNT and CDR2 YYREEE (reference sequence). CDR3 DNA: TGTGCCAGCTCGGGGCCAGCGGGGGAGACCCAGTACTTC. Encoded protein: CASSGPAGETQYF.

Ten or more counts support this clonotype. The V and J genes are TRBV7-8 and TRBJ2-1; 8 bases line up with TRBD2. Germline-derived CDR1 and CDR2 are SGHVS and FQNEAQ. The CDR3 is 15 amino acids. V gave up 6 bases and J gave up 4 bases; unmatched junction bases: 8. The CDR3 sequence is CASSPSGSLYNEQFF. The CDR3 region has the DNA TGTGCCAGCAGTCCAAGCGGGAGTCTGTACAATGAGCAGTTCTTC.

This clonotype has just a few counts. This sequence joins TRBV18 and TRBJ2-3, with D perhaps matching TRBD1 (5 bases). The V end was cut by 3 bases, the J end by 2 bases, with 12 bases between. Germline values: CDR1 KGHSH, CDR2 LQKENI. The CDR3 loop spans 15 amino acids. CDR3 region: CASSPLGQTTDTQYF. As DNA, the CDR3 is TGTGCCAGCTCACCTCTGGGGCAGACCACAGATACGCAGTATTTT. The variable domain in full, completed from reference TRBV18 and TRBJ2-3, reads NAGVMQNPRHLVRRRGQEARLRCSPMKGHSHVYWYRQLPEEGLKFMVYLQKENIIDESGMPKERFSAEFPKEGPSILRIQQVVRGDSAAYFCASSPLGQTTDTQYFGPGTRLTVL.

Ten or more counts support this clonotype. The chain recombines TRBV7-2 with TRBJ1-6; the D gene is possibly TRBD1 (5 bases). Trimming stripped 4 bases from V and 7 bases from J, with 14 bases between. Germline V gives CDR1 SGHTA, CDR2 FQGNSA. The CDR3 is made up of 15 amino acids. The CDR3 spells CASSSQTALNSPLHF. The CDR3 DNA follows: TGTGCCAGCAGCTCCCAGACAGCGCTGAATTCACCCCTCCACTTT.

A word on this clonotype: One end of the junction does not line up with germline, which may come from a read error. The chain is built from TRBV4-3 and TRBJ2-1; TRBD2 agrees at 11 bases. CDR1 and CDR2 (germline): LGHNA, YSLEER. This CDR3 has 18 residues. CDR3 in amino acids: CPSSQRLAGPTGPDEQFF. In DNA, the CDR3 is TGCCCCAGCAGCCAACGACTAGCGGGACCCACTGGGCCGGATGAGCAGTTCTTC.

The sample holds many counts of this clonotype. The chain joins TRBV7-2 to TRBJ1-2; 10 nucleotides match TRBD1. Germline CDR1 reads SGHTA; CDR2 reads FQGNSA. The CDR3 has 16 residues. The V and J ends lost 5 bases and 2 bases, in that order; junction bases with no gene match: 8. CDR3 sequence (DNA): TGTGCCAGCAGCGCCGAACCGGGACAGGGGAACTATGGCTACACCTTC. This encodes CASSAEPGQGNYGYTF. Supplemented by reference TRBV7-2 and TRBJ1-2, the full variable domain reads GAGVSQSPSNKVTEKGKDVELRCDPISGHTALYWYRQSLGQGLEFLIYFQGNSAPDKSGLPSDRFSAERTGGSVSTLTIQRTQQEDSAVYLCASSAEPGQGNYGYTFGSGTRLTVV.

This clonotype was recorded a few times. The V gene is TRBV19, the J gene TRBJ1-5, with a possible D match to TRBD1 (5 bases). The V and J ends lost 1 base and 5 bases respectively, with 9 bases between them. The CDR3 length is 14 residues. Per the germline V gene, CDR1 is LNHDA and CDR2 is SQIVND (reference sequence). The CDR3 is CASSIVVGDQPQHF. The CDR3, as DNA: TGTGCCAGTAGTATAGTGGTGGGGGATCAGCCCCAGCATTTT.

At least ten counts were recorded for this clonotype. The V and J genes are TRBV12-3 or TRBV12-4 and TRBJ1-1; D gene ambiguous. V was trimmed by 1 base and J by 3 bases, leaving 6 bases between them. The CDR3 contains 13 residues. The CDR3 DNA is TGTGCCAGCAGTTTAGAACTGGACACTGAAGCTTTCTTT. Translated, it gives CASSLELDTEAFF.

In this sample, this clonotype turned up a few times. The CDR3, as DNA: TGTGCCAGCACCCGTGGAGGGTCCCATGGTACGCAGTATTTT. Protein sequence: CASTRGGSHGTQYF. This chain links TRBV7-6 with TRBJ2-3; D possibly corresponds to TRBD2 (6 bases). CDR3 length: 14 residues. The V and J ends lost 7 bases and 8 bases respectively, with 19 bases between them. Looked up from germline, CDR1 is SGHVS and CDR2 is FNYEAQ. The variable domain in full, with the rest retrieved from reference TRBV7-6 and TRBJ2-3, is GAGVSQSPRYKVTKRGQDVALRCDPISGHVSLYWYRQALGQGPEFLTYFNYEAQQDKSGLPNDRFSAERPEGSISTLTIQRTEQRDSAMYRCASTRGGSHGTQYFGPGTRLTVL.